Shown below are 17 T cell receptor beta chains from a single sample sequenced in a study of blood T cell repertoires in COVID-19. Assay used: immunoSEQ multiplex PCR; TCRdb lists only in-frame clones, some missing. Here the sample spans 150,000 to 200,000 clones, 79% being singletons. Sequencing was done on a sample of peripheral blood. The receptors shown here come from a woman in her forties with COVID-19, enrolled during active disease.

J is TRBJ1-1 and V is TRBV21-1. TRBV21-1 is labeled a pseudogene. The CDR3 length is 18 residues. The CDR3: CASSKSNTTSGLNTEAFF. The CDR3 DNA reads TGTGCCAGCAGCAAAAGTAACACGACTTCGGGGTTGAACACTGAAGCTTTCTTT.

This chain uses TRBV5-1 with TRBJ1-1, with TRBD1 identical over 11 bases. Germline assignment: CDR1 SGHRS and CDR2 YFSETQ. This CDR3 has 15 amino acids. The J segment lost 7 bases and the V segment lost 0 bases, leaving 5 bases of the junction unmatched. The CDR3 region is CASSLEDRGLVEAFF. The CDR3 DNA reads TGCGCCAGCAGCTTGGAGGACAGGGGGCTTGTTGAAGCTTTCTTT.

The J gene is TRBJ2-3, the V gene TRBV13; 8 bases align to TRBD1. Per germline, CDR1 PRHDT and CDR2 FYEKMQ (reference sequence). This CDR3 comprises 16 residues. The V and J ends lost 5 bases and 0 bases, in that order; junction bases with no gene match: 7. The CDR3 DNA sequence: TGTGCCAGCAGCCTTCCCAGGGGGCTAAGCACAGATACGCAGTATTTT. Residues: CASSLPRGLSTDTQYF.

V is TRBV6-5 and J is TRBJ2-1; 9 bases line up with TRBD2. CDR1 MNHEY and CDR2 SVGAGI come from the germline V gene. This CDR3 contains 15 residues. V lost 6 bases and J lost 4; bases outside the gene matches: 7. CDR3 nucleotides: TGTGCCAGCAGACTCGGACTAGCGAGGTACAATGAGCAGTTCTTC. Translating it yields CASRLGLARYNEQFF.

This clone has only a few counts. This chain joins TRBV14 and TRBJ1-1; possible D gene TRBD1, 6 bases. Germline V gene sequence: CDR1 SGHDN, CDR2 FVKESK. There are 14 residues in the CDR3. The V end lost 0 bases, the J end lost 1 base, and 6 bases lay between the germline ends. CDR3 amino acids: CASSQEQGNTEAFF. The CDR3 bases are TGTGCCAGCAGCCAAGAACAGGGGAACACTGAAGCTTTCTTT.

There are a few counts of this clone. The chain joins TRBV6-5 to TRBJ1-6; a possible D gene is TRBD1 (6 bases). V shed 4 bases and J shed 10 bases, with 17 bases lying between them. The CDR3 extends over 15 amino acids. CDR1 is MNHEY, CDR2 SVGAGI, per germline. The CDR3 loop reads CASSSSGGGRSPLHF. In DNA form, the CDR3 reads TGTGCCAGCAGTTCGTCTGGCGGGGGCCGCTCACCCCTCCACTTT.

The chain is built from TRBV24-1 and TRBJ2-2; 8 bases are a match to TRBD2. This CDR3 region has 16 residues. V shed 5 bases, J shed 1 base, and the junction held 5 bases outside the gene matches. CDR1 and CDR2 (germline): KGHDR, SFDVKD. The CDR3 protein is CATSGASGRNTGELFF. CDR3 DNA sequence: TGTGCCACCAGTGGGGCAAGCGGGAGGAACACCGGGGAGCTGTTTTTT.

This rearrangement joins TRBV4-3 to TRBJ1-2; D remains unclear. Germline values: CDR1 LGHNA, CDR2 YSLEER. V dropped 1 base and J dropped 4 bases, with 13 bases sitting between them. This CDR3 is 15 amino acids long. CDR3 bases: TGCGCCAGCAGCCAAGCGGGTCTGGGTTTCTATGGCTACACCTTC. It yields the protein CASSQAGLGFYGYTF.

This clone was seen a handful of times. The gene calls are TRBV21-1 and TRBJ1-6; TRBD1 is the table's D call and was not checked against the DNA. TRBV21-1 is an annotated pseudogene. The CDR3 runs to 15 residues. The CDR3 nucleotides are TGTGCCAGCAGCCCGCGGGACAGCTATAATTCACCCCTCCACTTT. This codes for CASSPRDSYNSPLHF.

The chain carries TRBV18 and TRBJ2-4, with D possibly being TRBD2 (5 bases). The CDR3 consists of 15 residues. V lost 3 bases and J lost 1, with 10 bases in between. Germline V gene sequence: CDR1 KGHSH, CDR2 LQKENI. The CDR3 loop reads CASSPIPGAKNIQYF. Here the CDR3 DNA reads TGTGCCAGCTCACCGATCCCGGGGGCCAAAAACATTCAGTACTTC.

The rearrangement joins TRBV2 to TRBJ2-7; D is perhaps TRBD1 (5 bases). CDR3 length: 13 amino acids. CDR1 is SNHLY, CDR2 FYNNEI, per germline. Trimming pared 5 bases from V and 4 bases from J, leaving 12 bases between. For the CDR3, the DNA is TGTGCCAGCAGTAGAGAAAGGGGTTACGAGCAGTACTTC. Amino acid sequence: CASSRERGYEQYF.

The chain couples TRBV12-3 or TRBV12-4 to TRBJ2-7; a weak D match, TRBD2 (6 bases). V was pared by 5 bases and J by 2 bases, with 10 bases between. The CDR3 is made up of 13 amino acids. The CDR3 sequence is CASSGGGPYEQYF. CDR3 coding DNA: TGTGCCAGCAGTGGTGGAGGGCCCTACGAGCAGTACTTC.

V is TRBV12-3 or TRBV12-4 and J is TRBJ1-5; D gene unclear. V was shortened by 2 bases and J by 4 bases, with 6 bases between the two germline ends. This CDR3 is built from 13 residues. CDR3 DNA: TGTGCCAGCAGTTTAACGACTAATCAGCCCCAGCATTTT. Residues: CASSLTTNQPQHF.

V and J are TRBV15 and TRBJ1-2; unclear D gene. V lost 3 bases and J 8 bases, leaving 10 bases between the germline ends. CDR3 length: 12 amino acids. Germline CDR1 LNHNV, CDR2 YYDKDF (reference sequence). The CDR3 reads CATSSRRGGYTF. For the CDR3, the DNA is TGTGCCACCAGCAGTAGGCGGGGAGGCTACACCTTC.

About this clone: The same CDR3 can be traced to other DNA sequences in this sample. The V call is TRBV10-3, the J call TRBJ2-1; 13 nucleotides match TRBD2. This CDR3 is built from 15 residues. Germline V gene data show CDR1 as ENHRY and CDR2 as SYGVKD. The V segment lost 6 bases and the J segment 7 bases; nucleotides outside the gene matches: 6. The CDR3 region has the DNA TGTGCCATCAGCGAACTAGCGGGAGGGCCGAATGAGCAGTTCTTC. Residues: CAISELAGGPNEQFF.

This chain uses TRBV2 with TRBJ2-1; 11 nucleotides agree with TRBD1. CDR1 and CDR2 (germline): SNHLY, FYNNEI. Unmatched junction bases numbered 5, after V lost 5 bases and J lost 5 bases. The CDR3 extends over 15 amino acids. CDR3 sequence: CASSRDRGWDNEQFF. Here the CDR3 DNA reads TGTGCCAGCAGTCGGGACAGGGGGTGGGACAATGAGCAGTTCTTC.

This clone appeared a single time. The rearrangement links TRBV24-1 to TRBJ1-4, with 9 bases fitting TRBD1. Germline V gene sequence: CDR1 KGHDR, CDR2 SFDVKD. CDR3 length equals 19 residues. With 9 bases clipped from V and 0 bases from J, the junction kept 16 bases outside the gene matches. CDR3 DNA: TGTGCCACCCAGATTAGGACAGGGGTCTACCTTGCAACTAATGAAAAACTGTTTTTT. Amino acid sequence: CATQIRTGVYLATNEKLFF.